Presented here are 27 T cell receptor beta chains from one specimen sequenced in a study of shared T cell receptors in the human thymus. The assay was immunoSEQ multiplex PCR, and TCRdb's table has in-frame clones only and misses some. This sample has under 450,000 clones, with 85% to 95% found just once. Sequenced input: thymocytes. The source of these receptors is a human donor.

This clone was counted only a few times. The J gene is TRBJ1-2, the V gene TRBV18; 10 bases map to TRBD1. V gave up 5 bases and J gave up 6 bases; unmatched junction bases: 12. Germline assignment: CDR1 KGHSH and CDR2 LQKENI. The CDR3 runs 16 residues. This chain's CDR3 is CASSVIGQGDVDGYTF. For the CDR3, the DNA is TGTGCCAGCTCAGTTATCGGACAGGGGGATGTTGATGGCTACACCTTC. The full variable domain, completed using reference TRBV18 and TRBJ1-2, is NAGVMQNPRHLVRRRGQEARLRCSPMKGHSHVYWYRQLPEEGLKFMVYLQKENIIDESGMPKERFSAEFPKEGPSILRIQQVVRGDSAAYFCASSVIGQGDVDGYTFGSGTRLTVV.

The chain employs TRBV13 and TRBJ2-3; D might be TRBD1 (6 bases). The CDR3 extends over 13 amino acids. Germline CDR1 and CDR2: PRHDT and FYEKMQ (reference sequence). V was clipped by 4 bases and J by 10 bases, with 15 bases between them. The CDR3 region is CASSSRRGGSQYF. DNA of the CDR3: TGTGCCAGCAGCTCGCGCCGAGGGGGTTCGCAGTATTTT.

The chain is built from TRBV27 and TRBJ2-7; TRBD1 is a possible D gene (5 bases). V shed 8 bases and J shed 1 base, with 21 bases lying between them. The CDR3 totals 16 residues. Germline CDR1 reads MNHEY; CDR2 reads SMNVEV (reference sequence). The CDR3 reads CASRKLRRGYSYEQYF. CDR3 nucleotide sequence: TGTGCCAGCCGGAAATTAAGAAGGGGATATTCCTACGAGCAGTACTTC.

The chain recombines TRBV7-2 with TRBJ1-1, with D possibly being TRBD1 (5 bases). CDR3 size: 15 residues. The germline V gene encodes CDR1 SGHTA and CDR2 FQGNSA. V was clipped by 8 bases and J by 2 bases, with 18 bases between them. The CDR3: CASRGTMGRNTEAFF. CDR3 bases: TGTGCCAGCCGGGGCACTATGGGCCGCAACACTGAAGCTTTCTTT. Drawing the rest from reference TRBV7-2 and TRBJ1-1, the complete variable domain is GAGVSQSPSNKVTEKGKDVELRCDPISGHTALYWYRQSLGQGLEFLIYFQGNSAPDKSGLPSDRFSAERTGGSVSTLTIQRTQQEDSAVYLCASRGTMGRNTEAFFGQGTRLTVV.

The rearrangement links TRBV27 to TRBJ2-7; 13 bases line up with TRBD2. J gave up 3 bases and V 2 bases, and 13 bases lay outside the gene matches. Germline assignment: CDR1 MNHEY and CDR2 SMNVEV (reference sequence). The CDR3 runs to 19 residues. The CDR3 reads CASSLEGSRLAGGNYEQYF. The DNA of the CDR3 is TGTGCCAGCAGTTTAGAGGGTTCTAGACTAGCGGGAGGCAACTACGAGCAGTACTTC.

The CDR3: CASSLYWQGQETQYF. The CDR3 DNA reads TGTGCCAGCAGTTTGTATTGGCAGGGACAAGAGACCCAGTACTTC. The chain couples TRBV27 to TRBJ2-5, with D perhaps matching TRBD1 (5 bases). From germline, CDR1 is MNHEY and CDR2 SMNVEV (reference sequence). V lost 3 bases and J 2 bases, leaving 13 bases between the germline ends. The length of the CDR3 is 15 residues.

CDR3 sequence: CASSLGGQGVSYEQYF. CDR3 nucleotides: TGTGCCAGCAGCTTAGGGGGGCAGGGGGTTTCCTACGAGCAGTACTTC. The genes are TRBV13 and TRBJ2-7; 7 bases line up with TRBD1. Trimming took 0 bases from V and 1 from J; bases not matched to a gene: 6. The CDR3 consists of 16 residues. Germline V gene lookup returns CDR1 PRHDT and CDR2 FYEKMQ (reference sequence).

This chain links TRBV29-1 with TRBJ2-7, with D possibly being TRBD1 (5 bases). Between the trimmed V and J ends, which lost 6 bases and 2 bases, there was a span of 11 bases. The CDR3 sequence is 12 residues long. Germline values: CDR1 SQVTM, CDR2 ANQGSEA. CDR3 in amino acids: CSVLTDAYEQYF. In DNA, the CDR3 is TGCAGCGTGCTGACAGATGCCTACGAGCAGTACTTC.

The V gene is TRBV14, the J gene TRBJ2-4; 9 nucleotides align to TRBD1. The CDR3 is 17 residues long. J was trimmed by 3 bases and V by 3 bases; bases with no gene match: 9. Germline assignment: CDR1 SGHDN and CDR2 FVKESK. The CDR3 loop reads CASSQGTGPWVKNIQYF. The CDR3 DNA is TGTGCCAGCAGCCAGGGGACAGGGCCATGGGTCAAAAACATTCAGTACTTC.

V and J are TRBV11-3 and TRBJ2-1; D call uncertain. The germline V and J ends were trimmed by 4 bases and 3 bases, with 13 bases remaining between them. The CDR3 covers 15 residues. The germline CDR1 and CDR2 sequences are SGHNT and YENEEA. The CDR3 reads CASSCSREDYNEQFF. The CDR3 region has the DNA TGTGCCAGCAGCTGTTCTAGAGAGGACTACAATGAGCAGTTCTTC.

The J gene is TRBJ2-1, the V gene TRBV20-1; D not resolved. CDR3 length: 9 amino acids. V lost 8 bases and J 4 bases, leaving 3 bases between the germline ends. The germline V gene encodes CDR1 DFQATT and CDR2 SNEGSKA (reference sequence). The CDR3 nucleotides read TGCAGTCTTTACAATGAGCAGTTCTTC. Translation gives CSLYNEQFF.

This clone has just one count. The CDR3 sequence is CASSLVSPHTDTQYF. The CDR3 DNA sequence: TGTGCCAGCAGTTTAGTATCCCCGCACACAGATACGCAGTATTTT. V gene TRBV28 combines with J gene TRBJ2-3, with D unclear. Trimming left V 2 bases short and J 2 bases short, with 11 bases between. The germline V gene has CDR1 MDHEN and CDR2 SYDVKM. This CDR3 region has 15 residues. The whole variable domain, filled in from reference TRBV28 and TRBJ2-3, reads DVKVTQSSRYLVKRTGEKVFLECVQDMDHENMFWYRQDPGLGLRLIYFSYDVKMKEKGDIPEGYSVSREKKERFSLILESASTNQTSMYLCASSLVSPHTDTQYFGPGTRLTVL.

This clone was observed a single time. This chain links TRBV6-1 with TRBJ2-1; 12 nucleotides agree with TRBD1. V lost 1 base and J lost 8; bases outside the gene matches: 12. CDR3 length equals 18 residues. Germline V gives CDR1 MNHNS, CDR2 SASEGT. The CDR3 nucleotides are TGTGCCAGCAGTGAAGTGCCTCCTGGGACAGGGGGCTGGGATGAGCAGTTCTTC. Protein: CASSEVPPGTGGWDEQFF.

This chain connects TRBV2 to TRBJ1-1; 7 bases fit TRBD1. The CDR3 loop spans 13 amino acids. Germline V gene lookup returns CDR1 SNHLY and CDR2 FYNNEI. Trimming at V came to 7 bases and at J to 5 bases, leaving 7 bases not matched to a gene. The CDR3, as DNA: TGTGCCAGCACCAAGACAGGGCAAACTGAAGCTTTCTTT. Translation: CASTKTGQTEAFF. Full variable domain (missing parts from reference TRBV2 and TRBJ1-1): EPEVTQTPSHQVTQMGQEVILRCVPISNHLYFYWYRQILGQKVEFLVSFYNNEISEKSEIFDDQFSVERPDGSNFTLKIRSTKLEDSAMYFCASTKTGQTEAFFGQGTRLTVV.

The rearrangement links TRBV13 to TRBJ2-5, with D possibly being TRBD1 (6 bases). From germline, CDR1 is PRHDT and CDR2 FYEKMQ (reference sequence). The CDR3 has 15 residues. Trimming pared 3 bases from V and 4 bases from J, leaving 15 bases between. The CDR3 is CASSFRGQSRETQYF. In nucleotides, the CDR3 is TGTGCCAGCAGCTTCCGAGGACAGTCAAGAGAGACCCAGTACTTC.

Comment on this clone: Other DNA sequences within the sample encode an identical CDR3. The rearrangement uses TRBV30 and TRBJ1-2; possible D gene TRBD1, 5 bases. The CDR3 has 12 residues. V dropped 1 base and J dropped 5 bases, with 8 bases sitting between them. Germline V gives CDR1 GTSNPN, CDR2 SVGIG (reference sequence). The CDR3, as DNA: TGTGCCTGGAGTGGCGAGGGGTATGGCTACACCTTC. Translation gives CAWSGEGYGYTF.

The V call is TRBV29-1, the J call TRBJ1-4; no clear D. The germline V gene has CDR1 SQVTM and CDR2 ANQGSEA. The V end was cut by 8 bases, the J end by 8 bases, with 15 bases between. The CDR3 consists of 12 residues. The CDR3 reads CSFRRGPEKLFF. The CDR3 bases are TGCAGCTTTCGAAGAGGGCCCGAAAAACTGTTTTTT.

The chain carries TRBV7-8 and TRBJ1-5, with D possibly being TRBD1 (5 bases). The V end was cut by 2 bases, the J end by 7 bases, with 12 bases between. The CDR3 loop spans 14 amino acids. CDR1 is SGHVS and CDR2 is FQNEAQ in the germline V gene. CDR3 residues: CASSLLQGWQPQHF. For the CDR3, the DNA is TGTGCCAGCAGCTTACTCCAGGGCTGGCAGCCCCAGCATTTT.

CDR3 protein: CASSLILWTGTNEQFF. The DNA of the CDR3 is TGTGCCAGCAGCTTGATCCTGTGGACGGGAACCAATGAGCAGTTCTTC. The chain joins TRBV7-2 to TRBJ2-1; maybe TRBD2 (5 bases). Germline CDR1 and CDR2: SGHTA and FQGNSA. Trimming stripped 3 bases from V and 6 bases from J, with 18 bases between. The CDR3 has 16 amino acids.

The rearrangement uses TRBV28 and TRBJ1-3; D ambiguous. Between the trimmed V and J ends, which lost 0 bases and 4 bases, there was a span of 10 bases. From germline, CDR1 is MDHEN and CDR2 SYDVKM. The CDR3 consists of 15 residues. CDR3 region: CASSLCQAAGNTIYF. The CDR3, as DNA: TGTGCCAGCAGTTTATGCCAGGCCGCGGGAAACACCATATATTTT.

The V call is TRBV2, the J call TRBJ2-3, with D tentatively TRBD2 (6 bases). Germline V lookup: CDR1 SNHLY, CDR2 FYNNEI. The CDR3 contains 15 residues. Trimming removed 7 bases at V and 0 bases at J, with 14 bases between. In nucleotides, the CDR3 is TGTGCCAGCATTTCTCTAGCGCTTAGCACAGATACGCAGTATTTT. It is translated as CASISLALSTDTQYF.

The J gene is TRBJ2-2, the V gene TRBV14; the match to TRBD2 covers 14 bases. This CDR3 contains 19 residues. Losses at the gene ends were 3 bases for V and 9 bases for J; bases not matched to a gene: 15. Germline values: CDR1 SGHDN, CDR2 FVKESK. The CDR3 DNA follows: TGTGCCAGCAGCCACTCTCCGGGACTAGCGGGAGTGATTCATCGGGAGCTGTTTTTT. Its protein product is CASSHSPGLAGVIHRELFF.

CDR3 amino acids: CASSPLAVGTDTQYF. The CDR3 DNA is TGTGCCAGCTCACCACTAGCGGTGGGCACAGATACGCAGTATTTT. J is TRBJ2-3 and V is TRBV18, with D possibly matching TRBD2 (6 bases). The CDR3 consists of 15 residues. CDR1 is KGHSH and CDR2 is LQKENI in the germline V gene. V was trimmed by 1 base and J by 1 base, leaving 9 bases between them.

The chain employs TRBV4-1 and TRBJ2-7; tentative D call: TRBD2 (5 bases). Germline values: CDR1 MGHRA, CDR2 YSYEKL. The germline V and J ends were trimmed by 1 base and 0 bases, with 16 bases remaining between them. This CDR3 comprises 17 residues. The chain's CDR3 is CASSQGESGFYSYEQYF. CDR3 DNA sequence: TGCGCCAGCAGCCAAGGGGAAAGCGGATTCTACTCCTACGAGCAGTACTTC.

The chain couples TRBV5-8 to TRBJ2-3; no clear D gene. Trimming left V 1 base short and J 9 bases short, with 15 bases between. Germline lookup yields CDR1 SGHTS and CDR2 YDEGEE. CDR3 length: 14 residues. CDR3: CASSLNIRARTQYF. The DNA of the CDR3 is TGTGCCAGCAGCTTGAATATTCGCGCGCGGACGCAGTATTTT.

The J gene is TRBJ2-5, the V gene TRBV27; TRBD2 aligns across 10 bases. The CDR3 has 19 amino acids. Trimming cost V 5 bases and J 3 bases; bases outside gene matches: 18. The germline CDR1 and CDR2 sequences are MNHEY and SMNVEV (reference sequence). The CDR3 protein is CASSPQGLAGEGVKETQYF. The CDR3 DNA is TGTGCCAGCAGTCCCCAAGGGCTAGCGGGAGAGGGCGTGAAAGAGACCCAGTACTTC.

This rearrangement joins TRBV6-8 to TRBJ2-7; 11 bases fit TRBD2. The CDR3 runs 16 residues. Losses at the gene ends were 6 bases for V and 5 bases for J; bases not matched to a gene: 12. Germline lookup yields CDR1 MNHGY and CDR2 SAAAGT. Written as DNA, the CDR3 is TGTGCCAGCAGGCCTACTAGCGGGAGAGGGGGAAACGAGCAGTACTTC. Its protein is CASRPTSGRGGNEQYF.